What follows are 2 T cell receptor beta chains derived from one specimen sequenced in a study of blood T cell repertoires in COVID-19. Method: immunoSEQ multiplex PCR; TCRdb's copy keeps in-frame clones and lacks some. Of 15,000 or so clones in the sample, 85% to 95% were seen once. Specimen: peripheral blood. The source of these receptors is a human donor with active COVID-19. The donor label of this sample is uncertain.

This rearrangement joins TRBV5-1 to TRBJ1-3; 9 positions match TRBD1. The V segment lost 5 bases and the J segment 0 bases; nucleotides outside the gene matches: 6. The germline V gene has CDR1 SGHRS and CDR2 YFSETQ. The CDR3 has 16 amino acids. The CDR3 sequence is CASSSTGGASGNTIYF. CDR3 DNA sequence: TGCGCCAGCAGTTCTACAGGGGGCGCCTCTGGAAACACCATATATTTT.

The rearrangement joins TRBV5-1 to TRBJ1-3; D gene ambiguous. V lost 0 bases and J 0 bases, leaving 7 bases between the germline ends. This CDR3 has 15 amino acids. Germline V lookup: CDR1 SGHRS, CDR2 YFSETQ. This chain's CDR3 is CASSLGGPSGNTIYF. DNA of the CDR3: TGCGCCAGCAGCTTGGGCGGCCCCTCTGGAAACACCATATATTTT.